The 11 T cell receptor beta chains listed next were all sequenced from one sample in a study of identical twins. TCRdb re-analysed the 5' RACE reads in MiXCR, keeping a single row per CDR3 protein. Of 650,000 to 750,000 distinct CDR3 sequences listed, 21% are singletons. The sample also formed part of further work on T cells expressing NK-cell markers.

Sample: PBMCs. The receptors derive from a woman aged 18-35 years in good health.

The V and J genes are TRBV6-5 and TRBJ2-1, with 11 bases aligning to TRBD2. V gave up 6 bases and J gave up 1 base; unmatched junction bases: 5. The CDR3 extends over 16 amino acids. Germline CDR1 reads MNHEY; CDR2 reads SVGAGI. CDR3 nucleotides: TGTGCCAGCAGGTTAGCGGGAGGGGCATCCTACAATGAGCAGTTCTTC. Its translation is CASRLAGGASYNEQFF.

The chain has TRBV24-1 and TRBJ2-7; TRBD1 matches 9 bases. The CDR3 covers 15 residues. The V segment lost 1 base and the J segment 5 bases; nucleotides outside the gene matches: 5. The V gene's germline CDR1 is KGHDR and CDR2 SFDVKD. CDR3 sequence: CATSDFRDRANEQYF. CDR3 bases: TGTGCCACCAGTGATTTTCGGGACAGGGCCAACGAGCAGTACTTC.

The table lists this clonotype with a count of one. The chain employs TRBV6-2 or TRBV6-3 and TRBJ2-5; the match to TRBD2 covers 7 bases. V lost 8 bases, J lost 2 bases, and 5 bases stayed unmatched. The CDR3 runs 13 residues. CDR1 and CDR2 from the germline V gene are MNHEY and SVGEGT. CDR3 nucleotide sequence: TGTGCCAGCGCCGGGGGGAGGCAAGAGACCCAGTACTTC. Protein sequence: CASAGGRQETQYF.

This sequence joins TRBV7-8 and TRBJ2-7; TRBD2 matches at 7 bases. CDR1 and CDR2 from the germline V gene are SGHVS and FQNEAQ. Losses at the gene ends were 4 bases for V and 5 bases for J; bases not matched to a gene: 5. The length of the CDR3 is 13 residues. The CDR3 region is CASSSGGSHEQYF. The DNA for the CDR3 is TGTGCCAGCAGCTCGGGGGGTTCCCACGAGCAGTACTTC.

This clonotype was picked up a small number of times. The chain couples TRBV6-2 or TRBV6-3 to TRBJ1-1; D is uncertain. The germline V gene encodes CDR1 MNHEY and CDR2 SVGEGT. V lost 6 bases and J lost 4, with 21 bases in between. This CDR3 region has 16 residues. CDR3 protein: CASRNRASATTTEAFF. The CDR3 coding sequence is TGTGCCAGCAGAAACCGGGCCTCAGCTACCACCACTGAAGCTTTCTTT.

The chain couples TRBV6-1 to TRBJ2-1; 7 bases map to TRBD1. The CDR3 runs to 14 residues. J was trimmed by 9 bases and V by 1 base; bases with no gene match: 6. The germline CDR1 and CDR2 sequences are MNHNS and SASEGT. CDR3 protein: CASSEGTGAGEQFF. The CDR3 nucleotides are TGTGCCAGCAGTGAAGGAACAGGGGCGGGTGAGCAGTTCTTC.

This clonotype was counted ten times or more. The chain combines TRBV24-1 with TRBJ2-3; D might be TRBD2 (5 bases). The CDR3 covers 13 residues. Germline lookup yields CDR1 KGHDR and CDR2 SFDVKD. The V end was cut by 5 bases, the J end by 6 bases, with 11 bases between. The CDR3 nucleotides read TGTGCCACCAGTGGAGGGTCCGCCGATACGCAGTATTTT. Amino acid sequence: CATSGGSADTQYF.

The chain uses TRBV19 and TRBJ2-7; no definite D call. This CDR3 contains 13 residues. Trimming took off 5 bases at V and 5 bases at J, with 13 bases between the two ends. Germline assignment: CDR1 LNHDA and CDR2 SQIVND (reference sequence). The CDR3 region is CASSPSPGNEQYF. The CDR3 nucleotides read TGTGCCAGTAGTCCCAGTCCGGGTAACGAGCAGTACTTC. Combining the CDR3 with reference TRBV19 and TRBJ2-7 gives the whole variable domain DGGITQSPKYLFRKEGQNVTLSCEQNLNHDAMYWYRQDPGQGLRLIYYSQIVNDFQKGDIAEGYSVSREKKESFPLTVTSAQKNPTAFYLCASSPSPGNEQYFGPGTRLTVT.

V gene TRBV20-1 combines with J gene TRBJ1-6, with 7 nucleotides matching TRBD1. J lost 7 bases, V lost 5 bases, and 11 bases had no gene match. In germline, CDR1 is DFQATT, CDR2 SNEGSKA (reference sequence). CDR3 length: 15 amino acids. In nucleotides, the CDR3 is TGCAGTGCTGACCGGGACAGATACTCCAATTCACCCCTCCACTTT. It is translated as CSADRDRYSNSPLHF.

The V call is TRBV15, the J call TRBJ2-6; D remains ambiguous. Germline V gene lookup returns CDR1 LNHNV and CDR2 YYDKDF (reference sequence). V shed 5 bases and J shed 4 bases, with 12 bases lying between them. CDR3 size: 15 residues. CDR3 sequence (DNA): TGTGCCACCAGCCCTGACATTACGGGGGCCAACGTCCTGACTTTC. This translates into CATSPDITGANVLTF.

This clonotype was counted only a few times. This chain links TRBV18 with TRBJ2-1, with 8 bases fitting TRBD2. V dropped 5 bases and J dropped 5; count of bases not matched to a gene: 2. This CDR3 is built from 13 residues. Looked up from germline, CDR1 is KGHSH and CDR2 is LQKENI. CDR3 DNA: TGTGCCAGCTCATCGCGGGGGGACAATGAGCAGTTCTTC. Amino acids: CASSSRGDNEQFF.